The sequence of this T cell receptor beta chain was determined in a study of blood T cell repertoires in COVID-19. The wider study: Whether acute or convalescent, the COVID-19 samples came from the United States, Italy and Spain.

Measured with immunoSEQ multiplex PCR; TCRdb has only the in-frame clones, and not every one. The repertoire holds roughly 29,000 clones, with 85% to 95% as singletons. CDR3 length: 15 residues. J was trimmed by 6 bases and V by 6 bases; bases with no gene match: 5. Germline lookup yields CDR1 MDHEN and CDR2 SYDVKM. This clone occurred once. Material: peripheral blood. This receptor was identified in a woman between 70 and 85 years old with COVID-19, enrolled during active disease. The J gene is TRBJ2-1, the V gene TRBV28, with TRBD2 matching 13 bases. The CDR3 sequence is CASRVTSGRVNEQFF. DNA of the CDR3: TGTGCCAGCAGGGTCACTAGCGGGAGGGTCAATGAGCAGTTCTTC.